The rows below give T cell receptor beta chains drawn from one sample of a study of CD8 T cells in Susac syndrome. MiXCR, applied by TCRdb to the immunoSEQ multiplex PCR reads, yields one record per CDR3 protein. The sample yields about 430,000 distinct CDR3 sequences, around 85% seen once. Sequencing was performed on CD8+ T cells from PBMCs. These receptors were collected from a human donor with multiple sclerosis. CDR3s include the opening cysteine and the closing phenylalanine or tryptophan. D genes are given only for firm matches. A clone size is listed for some rows: how often the clone was seen (once, few, many), or a class if it is expanded.

v_gene	abundance	j_gene	d_gene	CDR3nt	CDR3aa
TRBV7-9	few	TRBJ2-7	NA	TGTGCCAGCAGCTTAGAATCCGACGAGCAGTACTTC	CASSLESDEQYF
TRBV6-5	NA	TRBJ1-1	NA	TGTGCCAGCAGTTACTCGGGGGCTGGTGAAGCTTTCTTT	CASSYSGAGEAFF
TRBV12-3/TRBV12-4	NA	TRBJ2-5	TRBD2	TGTGCCAGCAGCGCCCCGACTAGCGGGAGGGAGCGGGAGACCCAGTACTTC	CASSAPTSGRERETQYF
TRBV7-8	NA	TRBJ2-3	NA	TGTGCCAGCAAGGTGGGAACAGATACGCAGTATTTT	CASKVGTDTQYF
TRBV9	NA	TRBJ2-2	NA	TGTGCCAGCAGCGTAGCTGTGGCAGAGACCGGGGAGCTGTTTTTT	CASSVAVAETGELFF
TRBV7-8	NA	TRBJ1-2	NA	TGTGCCAGCAGCTCACTTGCGTCGGGGCACGGCTACACCTTC	CASSSLASGHGYTF
TRBV19	NA	TRBJ2-1	TRBD2	TGTGCCAGTAGTATAGGGCCGGGACTAGCGGGAACCTGGGATGAGCAGTTCTTC	CASSIGPGLAGTWDEQFF
TRBV7-8	NA	TRBJ2-7	TRBD2	TGTGCCAGCAGCCCTCAAGCGGGAGAGGGCTACGAGCAGTACTTC	CASSPQAGEGYEQYF
TRBV27	NA	TRBJ2-7	NA	TGTGCCAGCAGTTTATCTGGGGTCAGGTACTACGAGCAGTACTTC	CASSLSGVRYYEQYF
TRBV2	NA	TRBJ2-1	NA	TGTGCCCAACCGGGACGGGAGTACAATGAGCAGTTCTTC	CAQPGREYNEQFF
TRBV30	NA	TRBJ2-1	TRBD1	TGTGGGGGACAGGGTAGCAATGAGCAGTTCTTC	CGGQGSNEQFF
TRBV27	NA	TRBJ1-2	TRBD1	TGTGCCAGCAGTACAACCTCGACAGGGAGCTATGGCTACACCTTC	CASSTTSTGSYGYTF
TRBV4-1	once	TRBJ2-1	NA	TGCGCCAGCAGCTTACGGACAGGGACGGTAGCGGGATCAAATGAGCAGTTCTTC	CASSLRTGTVAGSNEQFF
TRBV6-1	NA	TRBJ2-3	NA	TGTGCCACCGGGTCGTCAGGCCGCGCAGTTTGGGACCCAGATACGCAGTATTTT	CATGSSGRAVWDPDTQYF
TRBV5-1	NA	TRBJ2-2	TRBD1	TGCGCCAGCAGCTTTGGGACAGGAGGGGAGCTGTTTTTT	CASSFGTGGELFF
TRBV12-3/TRBV12-4	NA	TRBJ2-5	NA	TGTGCCAGCACGATGGGGGAGACCCAGTACTTC	CASTMGETQYF
TRBV27	NA	TRBJ2-7	NA	TGTGCCAGCAGTTTATCGCCTAGCGCGTCCTACGAGCAGTACTTC	CASSLSPSASYEQYF
TRBV6-5	NA	TRBJ2-5	TRBD1	TGTGCCAGCAGTTCCCTGGGGGGACAGGGGAAAGAGACCCAGTACTTC	CASSSLGGQGKETQYF
TRBV2	NA	TRBJ2-3	NA	TGTGCCAGCAGTGAAGCAATTTGGGAGCCAAGCACAGATACGCAGTATTTT	CASSEAIWEPSTDTQYF
TRBV27	NA	TRBJ2-7	NA	TGTGCCAGCAGTTCACCGTCACGGTTTGGTTACGAGCAGTACTTC	CASSSPSRFGYEQYF
TRBV12-3/TRBV12-4	NA	TRBJ2-1	TRBD2	TGTGCCAGCAGGATAGAAGCGGGAGATGAGCAGTTCTTC	CASRIEAGDEQFF
TRBV20-1	NA	TRBJ2-7	TRBD2	TGCAGTGCTAGAGACGAAACGGGACTAACCGCCTACGAGCAGTACTTC	CSARDETGLTAYEQYF
TRBV2	few	TRBJ2-7	TRBD2	TGTGCCAGCAGTGGGGGACTAGCGGTCTACGAGCAGTACTTC	CASSGGLAVYEQYF
TRBV9	NA	TRBJ1-1	TRBD1	TGTGCCAGCAGCGTAGGGGACAGAGGTAGTGGCACTGAAGCTTTCTTT	CASSVGDRGSGTEAFF
TRBV6-2/TRBV6-3	NA	TRBJ2-2	NA	TGTGCCAGCAGCTTATTGTACATGGGGATTAAGGCCGGGGAGCTGTTTTTT	CASSLLYMGIKAGELFF
TRBV5-1	NA	TRBJ2-7	NA	TGCGCCAGCAGCTTGTTTCGCAGGGGCTTGTACGAGCAGTACTTC	CASSLFRRGLYEQYF
TRBV3-1	NA	TRBJ2-5	TRBD1	TGTGCCAGCAGCCAAGTTTGGGACAGGGGAGGAGAGACCCAGTACTTC	CASSQVWDRGGETQYF
TRBV3-1	NA	TRBJ2-5	NA	TGTGCCAGCAGCCAAGATGGCGGGGAGACCCAGTACTTC	CASSQDGGETQYF
TRBV3-1	once	TRBJ1-6	TRBD1	TGTGCCAGCAGCCACAGGGGCTATGGACAGGGGGCCTTTTTTAATTCACCCCTCCACTTT	CASSHRGYGQGAFFNSPLHF
TRBV10-2	NA	TRBJ2-3	TRBD2	TGCGCCAGCAGTGAGTCGCGGCTAGCGGGAGCAGAGACGCAGTATTTT	CASSESRLAGAETQYF
TRBV29-1	NA	TRBJ2-2	NA	TGCAGCGTAATACGCGCCGGGGAGCTGTTTTTT	CSVIRAGELFF
TRBV5-6	once	TRBJ2-2	TRBD2	TGTGCCAGCAGCTTCGGACTAGTTCGGACCGGGGAGCTGTTTTTT	CASSFGLVRTGELFF
TRBV27	once	TRBJ2-5	TRBD1	TGTGCCAGCAGTTTACGGCAGGGGGCCATCCAAGAGACCCAGTACTTC	CASSLRQGAIQETQYF
TRBV9	NA	TRBJ2-7	NA	TGTGCCAGCAGCGTGGGTGGGACACACTCCTACGAGCAGTACTTC	CASSVGGTHSYEQYF
TRBV4-1	NA	TRBJ1-1	NA	TGTGCCAGCAGTCAGGGCGGTTTGAACACTGAAGCTTTCTTT	CASSQGGLNTEAFF
TRBV27	once	TRBJ2-2	NA	TGTGCCAGCAGAATGGGGGTCGGGGAGCTGTTTTTT	CASRMGVGELFF
TRBV20-1	NA	TRBJ2-1	NA	TGCAGTGCTAGCGGGAGAGAAAACAATGAGCAGTTCTTC	CSASGRENNEQFF
TRBV6-1	NA	TRBJ1-2	NA	TGTGCCAGCACGCGGGGAATATTCTATGGCTACACCTTC	CASTRGIFYGYTF
TRBV29-1	NA	TRBJ1-3	NA	TGCAGCGTTGAAGGGGGCAGCTCTGGAAACACCATATATTTT	CSVEGGSSGNTIYF